This T cell receptor (beta chain) was sequenced for a study of T cells in localized non-small cell lung cancer. Overall study results and limits: Appearances in adjacent lung were noted for a median 57 of the top 100 tumor clones.

Produced via immunoSEQ multiplex PCR; TCRdb's table is partial and in-frame only. Altogether 17,000 or so clones are present, roughly 89% being singletons, with the ten largest covering roughly 3.5%. In regard to this clone: Its antigen remains unknown.

CDR1 and CDR2 (germline): DFQATT, SNEGSKA (reference sequence). Trimming stripped 5 bases from V and 4 bases from J, with 3 bases between. This CDR3 has 10 residues. The sample consisted of peripheral blood, taken before any cancer treatment. The V and J genes are TRBV20-1 and TRBJ2-1; D call uncertain. The TCR originated in a male donor older than 55 with stage II squamous cell lung carcinoma. The CDR3 DNA follows: TGCAGTGCTCCGTACAATGAGCAGTTCTTC. Translation: CSAPYNEQFF.